The rows below give T cell receptor beta chains drawn from one sample of a study of vaccination effects on CD4 cells after COVID-19. Clones were sequenced by immunoSEQ multiplex PCR, and TCRdb holds only the in-frame ones, with some missing. The sample holds tens of thousands of clones; about 72% are singletons and the top ten take roughly 2.8%. The antigens these receptors bind are not known. The source was CD4+ T cells from PBMCs cultured with HCoV-NL63 spike peptides, collected before COVID-19 vaccination. These receptors were obtained from a human donor who received a COVID-19 vaccine. Each CDR3 is given with its conserved first and last residue. The D gene is left open where the match is weak. Some rows mark clone size as missing; the rest say once, few, many or name a class of expanded clone.

clone size,D gene,J gene,V gene,CDR3 protein,CDR3 DNA
NA,NA,TRBJ1-3,TRBV5-1,CASSTDKPGNTIYF,TGCGCCAGCAGCACGGATAAGCCTGGAAACACCATATATTTT
NA,NA,TRBJ2-1,TRBV24-1,CATSVGDYEQFF,TGTGCCACCAGTGTAGGGGACTATGAGCAGTTCTTC
NA,NA,TRBJ2-6,TRBV7-3,CASSPGGISGGANVLTF,TGTGCCAGCAGCCCAGGGGGGATCTCTGGTGGGGCCAACGTCCTGACTTTC
NA,TRBD1,TRBJ1-6,TRBV5-1,CASSRGTGSGASYNSPLHF,TGCGCCAGCAGCCGTGGGACAGGGTCAGGGGCCTCCTATAATTCACCCCTCCACTTT
NA,TRBD1,TRBJ1-4,TRBV5-6,CASSPRTGALGLEKLFF,TGTGCCAGCAGCCCCAGGACAGGGGCTTTGGGTCTGGAAAAACTGTTTTTT
NA,TRBD1,TRBJ1-2,TRBV18,CASSTGTGVENYGYTF,TGTGCCAGCTCAACGGGGACAGGGGTGGAGAACTATGGCTACACCTTC
once,TRBD1,TRBJ1-5,TRBV7-8,CASSLGDSANQPQHF,TGTGCCAGCAGCTTGGGGGACAGCGCGAATCAGCCCCAGCATTTT
NA,NA,TRBJ1-3,TRBV9,CASSAEGGPGNTIYF,TGTGCCAGCAGCGCGGAAGGGGGACCTGGAAACACCATATATTTT
few,NA,TRBJ1-2,TRBV3-1/TRBV3-2,CASSHYEPGLYGYTF,TGTGCCAGCAGCCATTATGAGCCCGGCTTATATGGCTACACCTTC
NA,TRBD1,TRBJ1-1,TRBV18,CASSPRRGLNTEAFF,TGTGCCAGCTCACCACGCAGGGGGCTGAACACTGAAGCTTTCTTT
NA,NA,TRBJ1-5,TRBV21-1,CASSAGLCSNQPQHF,TGTGCCAGCAGCGCGGGACTTTGTAGCAATCAGCCCCAGCATTTT
NA,NA,TRBJ1-2,TRBV28,CASSLGQNYGYTF,TGTGCCAGCAGCCTCGGACAGAACTATGGCTACACCTTC
NA,TRBD2,TRBJ2-5,TRBV9,CASSVDDWTSGGEQTQYF,TGTGCCAGCAGCGTAGACGACTGGACTAGCGGGGGGGAGCAGACCCAGTACTTC
NA,NA,TRBJ1-4,TRBV24-1,CATSQGIGREKLFF,TGTGCCACCTCACAGGGAATCGGTCGTGAAAAACTGTTTTTT
few,NA,TRBJ1-3,TRBV5-1,CASISGDGNTIYF,TGCGCCAGCATCAGCGGAGATGGAAACACCATATATTTT
NA,NA,TRBJ1-6,TRBV10-2,CASRDSDGDSPLHF,TGCGCCAGCAGGGACAGCGACGGCGATTCACCCCTCCACTTT
NA,NA,TRBJ2-5,TRBV6-5,CASRKRAPGTQYF,TGTGCCAGCAGAAAGCGGGCCCCCGGGACCCAGTACTTC
NA,TRBD1,TRBJ2-2,TRBV5-1,CASSQGARYTGELFF,TGCGCCAGCAGCCAGGGGGCTCGCTACACCGGGGAGCTGTTTTTT
NA,NA,TRBJ1-1,TRBV5-4,CASSSGPGNTEAFF,TGTGCCAGCAGCTCGGGTCCAGGGAATACTGAAGCTTTCTTT
NA,TRBD1,TRBJ1-2,TRBV2,CASSELETGYYGYTF,TGTGCCAGCAGTGAACTAGAGACAGGGTATTATGGCTACACCTTC
NA,TRBD2,TRBJ2-5,TRBV5-4,CASSIGLARETQYF,TGTGCCAGCAGCATCGGACTAGCGAGGGAGACCCAGTACTTC
NA,NA,TRBJ2-1,TRBV7-3,CASSLTSGDGEQFF,TGTGCCAGCAGCTTAACTTCAGGGGATGGCGAGCAGTTCTTC
NA,NA,TRBJ2-1,TRBV10-1,CASSRDGEQFF,TGCGCCAGCAGCCGGGACGGTGAGCAGTTCTTC
once,NA,TRBJ1-1,TRBV5-1,CASSLVGYTEAFF,TGCGCCAGCAGCTTGGTGGGTTACACTGAAGCTTTCTTT
NA,NA,TRBJ1-2,TRBV7-8,CASSLAVGVGYGYTF,TGTGCCAGCAGCTTAGCGGTGGGAGTTGGGTATGGCTACACCTTC
once,TRBD1,TRBJ1-4,TRBV5-1,CASSPGTGGEKLFF,TGCGCCAGCAGCCCTGGGACAGGGGGCGAAAAACTGTTTTTT
NA,NA,TRBJ1-1,TRBV18,CASSPHPGQYAEAFF,TGTGCCAGCTCACCCCACCCAGGGCAGTATGCTGAAGCTTTCTTT
few,NA,TRBJ1-3,TRBV6-2/TRBV6-3,CASSYASGNTIYF,TGTGCCAGCAGTTACGCGTCTGGAAACACCATATATTTT
NA,NA,TRBJ1-2,TRBV19,CASSIPGQYGYTF,TGTGCCAGTAGTATACCAGGGCAGTATGGCTACACCTTC